Included here is one TCR beta chain sequence, with context. This sample is part of a study of cytomegalovirus exposure and HLA in healthy donors. In the study overall: Among the approximately 410 genotyped donors, approximately 82% were placed in the Caucasian-associated ancestry cluster.

60 Vbeta and 13 Jbeta primers were used in PCR. Sequencing used immunoSEQ multiplex PCR; TCRdb keeps in-frame clones, though not all of them. The sample contains fewer than 95,000 clones, roughly 85% of which appear only once. V lost 3 bases and J lost 8; bases outside the gene matches: 11. Germline-derived CDR1 and CDR2 are SGHVS and FQNEAQ. This CDR3 contains 16 residues. This receptor was identified in a man in his forties in good health and CMV-seropositive. The material sequenced was PBMCs. The V gene is TRBV7-8, the J gene TRBJ1-3; TRBD1 agrees at 9 bases. The CDR3 here is CASSFRPTGGSDTIYF. CDR3 nucleotides: TGTGCCAGCAGCTTCCGACCGACAGGGGGTTCCGACACCATATATTTT.